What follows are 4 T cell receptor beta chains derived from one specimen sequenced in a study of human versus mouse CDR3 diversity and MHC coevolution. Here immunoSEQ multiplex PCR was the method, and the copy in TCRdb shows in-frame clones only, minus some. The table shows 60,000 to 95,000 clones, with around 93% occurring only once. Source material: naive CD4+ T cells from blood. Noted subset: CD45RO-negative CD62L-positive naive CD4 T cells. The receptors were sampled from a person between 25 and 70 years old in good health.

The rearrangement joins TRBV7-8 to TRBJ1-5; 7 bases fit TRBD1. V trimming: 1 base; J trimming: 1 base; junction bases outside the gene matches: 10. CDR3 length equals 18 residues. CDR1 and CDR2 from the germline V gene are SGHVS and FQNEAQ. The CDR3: CASSLVTGAGGSNQPQHF. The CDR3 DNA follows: TGTGCCAGCAGCTTAGTAACAGGGGCGGGGGGGAGCAATCAGCCCCAGCATTTT.

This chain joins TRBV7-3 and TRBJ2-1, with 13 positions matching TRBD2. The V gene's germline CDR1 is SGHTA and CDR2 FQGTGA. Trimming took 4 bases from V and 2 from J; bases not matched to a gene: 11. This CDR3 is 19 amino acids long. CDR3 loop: CASSSSVPLAGGPYNEQFF. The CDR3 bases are TGTGCCAGCAGCTCCTCTGTCCCACTAGCGGGGGGGCCCTACAATGAGCAGTTCTTC.

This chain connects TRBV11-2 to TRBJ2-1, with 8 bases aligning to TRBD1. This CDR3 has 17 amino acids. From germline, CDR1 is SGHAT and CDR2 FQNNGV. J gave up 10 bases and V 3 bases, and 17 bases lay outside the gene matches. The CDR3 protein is CASSLIGQGGVRKEQFF. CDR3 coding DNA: TGTGCCAGCAGCTTGATAGGACAGGGAGGAGTAAGGAAGGAGCAGTTCTTC.

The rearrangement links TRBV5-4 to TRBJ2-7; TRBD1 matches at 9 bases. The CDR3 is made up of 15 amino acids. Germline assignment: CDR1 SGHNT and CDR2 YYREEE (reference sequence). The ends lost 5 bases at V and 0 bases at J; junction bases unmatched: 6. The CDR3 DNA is TGTGCCAGCAGACAAGACAGGGGGGGCTCCTACGAGCAGTACTTC. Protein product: CASRQDRGGSYEQYF.